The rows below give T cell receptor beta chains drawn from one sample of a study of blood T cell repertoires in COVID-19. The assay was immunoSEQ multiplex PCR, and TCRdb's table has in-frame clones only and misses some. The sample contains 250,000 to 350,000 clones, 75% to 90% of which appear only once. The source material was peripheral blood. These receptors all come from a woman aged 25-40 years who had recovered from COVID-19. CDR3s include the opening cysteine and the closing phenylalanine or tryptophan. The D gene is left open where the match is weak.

CDR3aa: CASRGLAGTTGELFF
j_gene: TRBJ2-2
v_gene: TRBV6-5
d_gene: TRBD2

CDR3aa: CASSWGSGGSYEQYF
j_gene: TRBJ2-7
v_gene: TRBV19
d_gene: -

CDR3aa: CATRPGSTYQETQYF
j_gene: TRBJ2-5
v_gene: TRBV5-1
d_gene: -

CDR3aa: CASSPHSTGFGQPQHF
j_gene: TRBJ1-5
v_gene: TRBV3-1/TRBV3-2
d_gene: -

CDR3aa: CASSYSTSGMGTQYF
j_gene: TRBJ2-5
v_gene: TRBV6-5
d_gene: TRBD2

CDR3aa: CASSEIGVLSMNTEAFF
j_gene: TRBJ1-1
v_gene: TRBV2
d_gene: -

CDR3aa: CASSFRSFNTEAFF
j_gene: TRBJ1-1
v_gene: TRBV5-8
d_gene: -

CDR3aa: CASSLTGANTEAFF
j_gene: TRBJ1-1
v_gene: TRBV5-1
d_gene: TRBD1

CDR3aa: CASRGTGVPSPLHF
j_gene: TRBJ1-6
v_gene: TRBV19
d_gene: TRBD1

CDR3aa: CASSDVARISSGANVLTF
j_gene: TRBJ2-6
v_gene: TRBV2
d_gene: -

CDR3aa: CASDRAIVEAFF
j_gene: TRBJ1-1
v_gene: TRBV30
d_gene: TRBD1

CDR3aa: CAWSGKERQPQHF
j_gene: TRBJ1-5
v_gene: TRBV30
d_gene: -

CDR3aa: CASSAGQGGETQYF
j_gene: TRBJ2-5
v_gene: TRBV5-8
d_gene: TRBD1

CDR3aa: CASSFQSYEQYF
j_gene: TRBJ2-7
v_gene: TRBV7-2
d_gene: -

CDR3aa: CASSPFSREIDEQFF
j_gene: TRBJ2-1
v_gene: TRBV9
d_gene: -

CDR3aa: CASSANNEQFF
j_gene: TRBJ2-1
v_gene: TRBV21-1
d_gene: -